This T cell receptor beta chain originates from a study of PD-L1 blockade in urothelial cancer. The wider study: Samples came from 3 weeks, at the second dose, and 6 weeks into treatment. The median T cell count in blood samples was 140,000 to 150,000.

Study-level points and caveats: At 3 weeks on treatment, tumor-associated clones expanded more with durable benefit.

Clones were sequenced by immunoSEQ multiplex PCR, and TCRdb holds only the in-frame ones, with some missing. The table includes 60,000 or so clones, roughly 85% detected once. Time point noted: pretreatment peripheral blood. Samples spanned pretreatment and treatment, with 1 to 8 time points per patient. On this clone itself: Its antigen is still unknown.

Trimming cost V 0 bases and J 3 bases; bases outside gene matches: 6. The CDR3 contains 19 residues. Germline V lookup: CDR1 MGHRA, CDR2 YSYEKL. V gene TRBV4-1 combines with J gene TRBJ2-6; 12 bases agree with TRBD1. The input for sequencing was PBMCs, taken around atezolizumab (anti-PD-L1) treatment. This TCR derives from a man aged 65-85 years with urothelial cancer. The CDR3 region is CASSQDRGQGAIGANVLTF. The CDR3 coding sequence is TGCGCCAGCAGCCAAGATAGGGGACAGGGGGCGATTGGGGCCAACGTCCTGACTTTC.